The 19 T cell receptor beta chains reported below all come from one sample, sequenced in a study of blood T cells in healthy people across ages. Primed by a sample-barcoded 5' primer and a J-beta primer mix, a second PCR proceeded for about 7 to 11 cycles. TCRdb itself ran the 5' RACE reads through MiXCR, one entry per CDR3 protein. This sample has more than 800,000 distinct CDR3 sequences, with more than 25% found just once. Sequenced material: blood. These receptors were collected from a woman aged 80 or over in good health.

At least ten counts were recorded for this clonotype. The chain couples TRBV20-1 to TRBJ2-7, with D unclear. Germline CDR1 reads DFQATT; CDR2 reads SNEGSKA (reference sequence). The CDR3 length is 16 residues. Trimming shortened V by 3 bases and J by 0 bases, and 18 bases separated the two germline ends. The DNA for the CDR3 is TGCAGTGCTAGGGGCCGACATCCCCTTCTCTCCTACGAGCAGTACTTC. It is translated as CSARGRHPLLSYEQYF.

The table lists this clonotype with many counts. This rearrangement joins TRBV5-1 to TRBJ2-7; D may be TRBD1 (6 bases). The CDR3 length is 14 residues. Germline V CDR1 and CDR2: SGHRS, YFSETQ. V was shortened by 0 bases and J by 5 bases, with 12 bases between the two germline ends. The CDR3 loop reads CASSLGGGMDEQYF. CDR3 DNA: TGCGCCAGCAGCTTGGGAGGGGGAATGGACGAGCAGTACTTC.

CDR3 in DNA: TGTGCCAGCAGCACACTAGCGAGCCACACAGATACGCAGTATTTT. Encoded protein: CASSTLASHTDTQYF. The genes are TRBV28 and TRBJ2-3, with 7 bases lining up with TRBD2. The germline V gene has CDR1 MDHEN and CDR2 SYDVKM. Germline trimming cut 6 bases from V and 2 bases from J; bases unmatched to any gene: 8. The CDR3 extends over 15 amino acids.

This clonotype was seen repeatedly, ten times or more. The J gene is TRBJ2-7, the V gene TRBV14, with 7 positions matching TRBD1. J lost 6 bases, V lost 5 bases, and 10 bases had no gene match. Per germline, CDR1 SGHDN and CDR2 FVKESK. The CDR3 spans 14 residues. DNA of the CDR3: TGTGCCAGCAGCTCCGGGACAGCCAGGGGCGAGCAGTACTTC. Encoded protein: CASSSGTARGEQYF.

This rearrangement joins TRBV5-1 to TRBJ2-7; 8 nucleotides line up with TRBD2. The CDR3 covers 16 residues. The V and J ends lost 0 bases and 3 bases, in that order; junction bases with no gene match: 8. Per the germline V gene, CDR1 is SGHRS and CDR2 is YFSETQ. CDR3 protein: CASSLAGTRGNYEQYF. DNA for the CDR3: TGCGCCAGCAGCTTGGCCGGGACTAGGGGAAACTACGAGCAGTACTTC.

The chain links TRBV7-9 to TRBJ1-1, with D tentatively TRBD1 (5 bases). The germline CDR1 and CDR2 sequences are SEHNR and FQNEAQ (reference sequence). The CDR3 sequence is 15 residues long. The V end was cut by 2 bases, the J end by 5 bases, with 15 bases between. CDR3 sequence: CASSLSEGLGTEAFF. The CDR3 DNA reads as TGTGCCAGCAGCTTATCCGAGGGGCTGGGGACTGAAGCTTTCTTT.

This clonotype was detected many times. The chain combines TRBV7-9 with TRBJ1-2, with D perhaps TRBD1 (6 bases). Germline assignment: CDR1 SEHNR and CDR2 FQNEAQ (reference sequence). This CDR3 has 14 amino acids. Trimming removed 0 bases from V and 6 bases from J, with 11 bases in between. CDR3 coding DNA: TGTGCCAGCAGCTTAGCCGACAGGCTTAATGGCTACACCTTC. It codes for CASSLADRLNGYTF. The full variable domain, rest sourced from reference TRBV7-9 and TRBJ1-2, is DTGVSQNPRHKITKRGQNVTFRCDPISEHNRLYWYRQTLGQGPEFLTYFQNEAQLEKSRLLSDRFSAERPKGSFSTLEIQRTEQGDSAMYLCASSLADRLNGYTFGSGTRLTVV.

At least ten counts were recorded for this clonotype. The rearrangement links TRBV20-1 to TRBJ2-1; 13 nucleotides agree with TRBD2. This CDR3 is built from 17 residues. V gave up 5 bases and J gave up 1 base; unmatched junction bases: 8. CDR1 is DFQATT and CDR2 is SNEGSKA in the germline V gene (reference sequence). CDR3 nucleotide sequence: TGCAGTGCTCTTGGACTAGCGGGGGATGGGTCCTACAATGAGCAGTTCTTC. Its protein product is CSALGLAGDGSYNEQFF.

This clonotype showed up just once. J is TRBJ2-1 and V is TRBV5-1; D may be TRBD2 (6 bases). Trimming removed 1 base at V and 0 bases at J, with 11 bases between. Germline lookup yields CDR1 SGHRS and CDR2 YFSETQ. This CDR3 is 16 amino acids long. CDR3 sequence: CASSLTSSNSYNEQFF. DNA of the CDR3: TGCGCCAGCAGCTTGACTAGCTCGAACTCCTACAATGAGCAGTTCTTC.

This clonotype was seen ten or more times. The chain is built from TRBV15 and TRBJ2-1; the D is unclear. V shed 7 bases and J shed 2 bases, with 9 bases lying between them. CDR3 length equals 13 residues. Germline CDR1 is LNHNV and CDR2 is YYDKDF (reference sequence). The CDR3 DNA follows: TGTGCCACCAAAAGGGTAGCCTACAATGAGCAGTTCTTC. Protein product: CATKRVAYNEQFF.

This clonotype appeared a few times. The chain couples TRBV5-1 to TRBJ1-1; TRBD1 aligns across 8 bases. The trim removed 4 bases at V and 1 base at J, leaving 9 bases unmatched. Germline-derived CDR1 and CDR2 are SGHRS and YFSETQ. The length of the CDR3 is 16 residues. This CDR3 is CASSGRTGLGNTEAFF. CDR3 DNA sequence: TGCGCCAGCAGCGGGAGGACAGGGTTGGGGAACACTGAAGCTTTCTTT.

Turning to this clonotype: This may be a read error, as it is one base from a much larger clone. The chain recombines TRBV20-1 with TRBJ2-1; TRBD1 matches 8 bases. The last part of the DNA fits TRBJ2-7 better; the J call may be wrong. The CDR3 sequence is 15 residues long. CDR1 and CDR2 from the germline V gene are DFQATT and SNEGSKA (reference sequence). CDR3 residues: CSAMVGQGSYNEQYF. CDR3 DNA sequence: TGCAGTGCAATGGTTGGACAGGGCTCCTACAATGAGCAGTACTTC.

The chain has TRBV6-2 or TRBV6-3 and TRBJ1-2, with TRBD1 as a possible D gene (6 bases). The ends were cut back, 7 bases at V and 6 bases at J, with 18 bases in the middle. This CDR3 contains 14 residues. Germline CDR1 MNHEY, CDR2 SVGEGT. CDR3 loop: CASTRTGTRDGYTF. The DNA for the CDR3 is TGTGCCAGCACAAGGACCGGGACAAGAGATGGCTACACCTTC.

This clonotype was observed a handful of times. This sequence joins TRBV20-1 and TRBJ1-2; the D gene is possibly TRBD1 (5 bases). Germline CDR1 is DFQATT and CDR2 is SNEGSKA (reference sequence). V shed 0 bases and J shed 4 bases, with 12 bases lying between them. The CDR3 covers 14 residues. This CDR3 reads CSARDPMGGYGYTF. CDR3 bases: TGCAGTGCTAGAGACCCGATGGGGGGCTATGGCTACACCTTC.

Ten or more counts support this clonotype. J is TRBJ1-2 and V is TRBV6-2 or TRBV6-3, with D tentatively TRBD1 (5 bases). Germline lookup yields CDR1 MNHEY and CDR2 SVGEGT. The CDR3 spans 17 residues. V was pared by 6 bases and J by 0 bases, with 20 bases between. The CDR3 nucleotides are TGTGCCAGCAGCTACATACCTAACAGGAAGTCTAACTATGGCTACACCTTC. Protein product: CASSYIPNRKSNYGYTF.

This clonotype was observed many times. A much larger clone sits a single nucleotide away, making a read error possible. The chain combines TRBV10-3 with TRBJ2-1; 9 bases agree with TRBD1. Losses at the gene ends were 6 bases for V and 12 bases for J; bases not matched to a gene: 9. The CDR3 runs 13 residues. CDR1 is ENHRY and CDR2 is SYGVKD in the germline V gene. The CDR3 sequence: CAIREDRGLGQFF. CDR3 nucleotide sequence: TGTGCCATCAGGGAGGACAGGGGATTGGGGCAGTTCTTC.

This clonotype was observed at least ten times. The gene calls are TRBV29-1 and TRBJ1-2, with D hard to call. Germline V gives CDR1 SQVTM, CDR2 ANQGSEA. The V end lost 0 bases, the J end lost 7 bases, and 18 bases lay between the germline ends. The length of the CDR3 is 15 residues. In nucleotides, the CDR3 is TGCAGCGTTGAAGATGGCGGCTACTACGGGAGTGGCTACACCTTC. Amino acids: CSVEDGGYYGSGYTF.

With respect to this clonotype: The germline gene is not matched at one end of the junction; a read error may be the cause. The chain joins TRBV7-2 to TRBJ2-4, with 8 bases that match TRBD1. Germline CDR1 SGHTA, CDR2 FQGNSA. The CDR3 covers 15 residues. The CDR3 region is CASSLDRDRSNIQYF. CDR3 coding DNA: TGTGCCAGCAGTTTAGACCGGGACAGGAGCAACATTCAGTACTTC.

As concerns this clonotype: Possible read error: a much larger clone is one base away. V and J are TRBV20-1 and TRBJ1-5; D call uncertain. The CDR3 contains 15 residues. Germline assignment: CDR1 DFQATT and CDR2 SNEGSKA (reference sequence). Trimming cost V 2 bases and J 1 base, with 12 bases left between them. The CDR3 coding sequence is TGCAGTGCTAGACGACGGGGAAGGAGCAATCAGCCCCAGCATTTT. It encodes CSARRRGRSNQPQHF.